This T cell receptor (beta chain) was recovered during a study of blood T cell repertoires in COVID-19. Study as a whole: Collection of acute and convalescent COVID-19 samples took place in the United States, Italy and Spain.

How the authors handled the data: Amplification from reference gene primers served as the basis for estimated nucleated cell counts. Libraries were prepared by immunoSEQ multiplex PCR; TCRdb keeps only in-frame clonotypes and omits some of them. V, J and clone size reflect that table, while D and trimming were determined from the DNA. The sample lists 200,000 to 250,000 clones, around 82% occurring once. V was cut by 3 bases and J by 1 base, with 6 bases left in between. In germline, CDR1 is SGHTA, CDR2 FQGNSA. The CDR3 loop spans 14 amino acids. The rearrangement joins TRBV7-2 to TRBJ2-2; D is unresolved. The sequenced material came from peripheral blood. The source is a woman in her 70s with acute or convalescent COVID-19. For the CDR3, the DNA is TGTGCCAGCAGCTTGGCCAGGAACACCGGGGAGCTGTTTTTT. The encoded protein is CASSLARNTGELFF.